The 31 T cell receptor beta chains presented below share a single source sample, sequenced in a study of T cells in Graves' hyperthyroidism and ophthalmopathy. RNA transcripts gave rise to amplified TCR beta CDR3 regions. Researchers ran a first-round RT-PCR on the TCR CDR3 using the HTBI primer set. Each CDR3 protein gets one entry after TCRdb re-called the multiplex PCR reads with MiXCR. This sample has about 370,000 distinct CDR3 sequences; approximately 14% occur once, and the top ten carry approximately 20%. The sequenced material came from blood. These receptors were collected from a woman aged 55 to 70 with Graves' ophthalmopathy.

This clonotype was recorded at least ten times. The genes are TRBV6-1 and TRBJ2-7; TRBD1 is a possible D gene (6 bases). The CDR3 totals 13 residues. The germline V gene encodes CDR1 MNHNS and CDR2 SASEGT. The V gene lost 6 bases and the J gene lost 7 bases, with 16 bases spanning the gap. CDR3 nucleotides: TGTGCCAGCAGCGAGGGACACCCGGGAGAGCAGTACTTC. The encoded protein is CASSEGHPGEQYF.

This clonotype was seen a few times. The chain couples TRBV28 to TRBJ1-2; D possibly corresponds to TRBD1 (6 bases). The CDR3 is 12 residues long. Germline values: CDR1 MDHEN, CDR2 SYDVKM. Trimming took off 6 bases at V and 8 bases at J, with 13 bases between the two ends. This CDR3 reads CASRLGGFGYTF. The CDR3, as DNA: TGTGCCAGCAGGCTGGGGGGCTTCGGCTACACCTTC.

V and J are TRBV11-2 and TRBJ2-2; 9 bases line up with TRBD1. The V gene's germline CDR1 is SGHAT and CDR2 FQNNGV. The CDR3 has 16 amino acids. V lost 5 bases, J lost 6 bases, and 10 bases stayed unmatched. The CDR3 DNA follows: TGTGCCAGCAGCACACCCAGGACAGGGGTGGCCGGGGAGCTGTTTTTT. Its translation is CASSTPRTGVAGELFF.

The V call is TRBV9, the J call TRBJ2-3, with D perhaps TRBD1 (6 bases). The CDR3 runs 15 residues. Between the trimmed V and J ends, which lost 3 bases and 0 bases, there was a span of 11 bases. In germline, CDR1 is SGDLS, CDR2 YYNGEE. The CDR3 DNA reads TGTGCCAGCAGCGGTTGGACAGCTAGCACAGATACGCAGTATTTT. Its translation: CASSGWTASTDTQYF.

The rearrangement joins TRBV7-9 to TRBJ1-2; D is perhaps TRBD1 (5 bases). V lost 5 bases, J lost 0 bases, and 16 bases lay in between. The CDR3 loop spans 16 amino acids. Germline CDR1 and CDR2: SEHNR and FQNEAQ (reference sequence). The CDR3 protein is CASSPSDWGSNYGYTF. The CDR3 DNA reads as TGTGCCAGCAGCCCGTCGGACTGGGGGTCTAACTATGGCTACACCTTC.

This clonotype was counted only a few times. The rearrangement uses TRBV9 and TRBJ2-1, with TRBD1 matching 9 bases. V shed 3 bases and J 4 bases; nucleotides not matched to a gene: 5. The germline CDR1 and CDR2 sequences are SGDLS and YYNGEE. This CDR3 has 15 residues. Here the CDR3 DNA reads TGTGCCAGCAGCGGGGGGGACAGGGCTTACAATGAGCAGTTCTTC. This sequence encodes CASSGGDRAYNEQFF.

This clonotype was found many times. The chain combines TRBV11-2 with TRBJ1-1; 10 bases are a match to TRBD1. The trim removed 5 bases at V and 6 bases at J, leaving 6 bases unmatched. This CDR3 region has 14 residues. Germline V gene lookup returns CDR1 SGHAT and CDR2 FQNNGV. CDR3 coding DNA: TGTGCCAGCAGCCCCCAGACAGGGGGCGCTGAAGCTTTCTTT. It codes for CASSPQTGGAEAFF. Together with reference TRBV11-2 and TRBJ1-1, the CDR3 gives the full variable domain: EAGVAQSPRYKIIEKRQSVAFWCNPISGHATLYWYQQILGQGPKLLIQFQNNGVVDDSQLPKDRFSAERLKGVDSTLKIQPAKLEDSAVYLCASSPQTGGAEAFFGQGTRLTVV.

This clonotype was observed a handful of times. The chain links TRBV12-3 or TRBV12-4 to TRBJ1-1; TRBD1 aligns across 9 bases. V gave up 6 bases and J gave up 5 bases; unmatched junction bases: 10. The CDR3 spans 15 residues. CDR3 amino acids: CASSSGQGRRTEAFF. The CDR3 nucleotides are TGTGCCAGCAGCTCTGGACAGGGGAGAAGAACTGAAGCTTTCTTT.

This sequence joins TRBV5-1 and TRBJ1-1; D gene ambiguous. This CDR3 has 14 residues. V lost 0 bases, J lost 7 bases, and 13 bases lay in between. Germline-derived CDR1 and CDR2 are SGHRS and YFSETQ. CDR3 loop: CASSLEGVNGEAFF. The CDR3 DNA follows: TGCGCCAGCAGCTTGGAGGGTGTGAACGGTGAAGCTTTCTTT.

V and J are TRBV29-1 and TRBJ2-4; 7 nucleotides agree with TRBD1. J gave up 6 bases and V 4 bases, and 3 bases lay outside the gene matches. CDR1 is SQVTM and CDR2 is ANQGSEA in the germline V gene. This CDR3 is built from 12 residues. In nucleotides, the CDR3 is TGCAGCGTTGGGGACAGAGGAAACATTCAGTACTTC. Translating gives CSVGDRGNIQYF. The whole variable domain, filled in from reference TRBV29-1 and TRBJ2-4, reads SAVISQKPSRDICQRGTSLTIQCQVDSQVTMMFWYRQQPGQSLTLIATANQGSEATYESGFVIDKFPISRPNLTFSTLTVSNMSPEDSSIYLCSVGDRGNIQYFGAGTRLSVL.

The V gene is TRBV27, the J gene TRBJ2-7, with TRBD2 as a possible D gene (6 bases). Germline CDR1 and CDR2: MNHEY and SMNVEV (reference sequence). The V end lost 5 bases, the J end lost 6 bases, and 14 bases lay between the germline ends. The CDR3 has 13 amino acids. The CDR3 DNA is TGTGCCAGCAGTAAGGGACTCGCTGGCGAGCAGTACTTC. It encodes CASSKGLAGEQYF.

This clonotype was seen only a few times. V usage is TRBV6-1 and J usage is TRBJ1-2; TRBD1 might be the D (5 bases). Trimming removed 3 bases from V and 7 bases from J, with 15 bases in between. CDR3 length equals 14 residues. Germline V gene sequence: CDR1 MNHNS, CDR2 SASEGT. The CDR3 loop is CASSERQGMGGYTF. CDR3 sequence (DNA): TGTGCCAGCAGTGAGCGTCAGGGAATGGGTGGCTACACCTTC.

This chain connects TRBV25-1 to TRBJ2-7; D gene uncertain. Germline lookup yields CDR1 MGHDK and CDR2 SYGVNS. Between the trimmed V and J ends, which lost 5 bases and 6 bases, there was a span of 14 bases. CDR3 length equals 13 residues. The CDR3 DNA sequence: TGTGCCAGCAGTTCCTGGGCCTCGGGCGAGCAGTACTTC. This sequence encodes CASSSWASGEQYF.

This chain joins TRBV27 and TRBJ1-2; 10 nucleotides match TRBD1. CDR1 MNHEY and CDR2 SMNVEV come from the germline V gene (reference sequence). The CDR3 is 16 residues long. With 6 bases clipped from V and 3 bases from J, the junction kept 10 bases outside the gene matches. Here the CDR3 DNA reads TGTGCCAGCAGACAGATATGGGACAGGGGTGACTATGGCTACACCTTC. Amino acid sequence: CASRQIWDRGDYGYTF.

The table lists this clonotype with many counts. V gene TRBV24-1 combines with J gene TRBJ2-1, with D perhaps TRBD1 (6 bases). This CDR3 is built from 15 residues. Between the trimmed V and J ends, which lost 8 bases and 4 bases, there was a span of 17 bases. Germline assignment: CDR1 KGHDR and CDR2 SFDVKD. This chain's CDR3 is CATNYRGRGYNEQFF. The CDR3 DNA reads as TGTGCCACCAATTATAGGGGAAGGGGGTACAATGAGCAGTTCTTC.

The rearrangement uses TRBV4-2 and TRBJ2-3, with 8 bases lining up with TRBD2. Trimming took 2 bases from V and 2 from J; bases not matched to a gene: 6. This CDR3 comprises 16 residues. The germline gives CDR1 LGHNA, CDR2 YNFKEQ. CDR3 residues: CASSQRTSSATDTQYF. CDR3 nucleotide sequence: TGTGCCAGCAGCCAACGGACTAGCAGCGCCACAGATACGCAGTATTTT.

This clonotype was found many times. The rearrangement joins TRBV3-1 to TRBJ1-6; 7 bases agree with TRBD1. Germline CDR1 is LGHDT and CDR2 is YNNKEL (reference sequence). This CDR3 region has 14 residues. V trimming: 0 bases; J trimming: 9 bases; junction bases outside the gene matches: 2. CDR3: CASSQEQGTSPLHF. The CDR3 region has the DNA TGTGCCAGCAGCCAAGAACAGGGGACTTCACCCCTCCACTTT.

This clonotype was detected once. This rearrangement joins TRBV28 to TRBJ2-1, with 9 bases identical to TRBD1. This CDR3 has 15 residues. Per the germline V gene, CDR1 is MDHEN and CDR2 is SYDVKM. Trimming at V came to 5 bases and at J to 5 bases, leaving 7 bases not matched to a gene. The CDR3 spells CASSPGQGVHNEQFF. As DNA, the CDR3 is TGTGCCAGCAGTCCGGGACAGGGAGTCCACAATGAGCAGTTCTTC.

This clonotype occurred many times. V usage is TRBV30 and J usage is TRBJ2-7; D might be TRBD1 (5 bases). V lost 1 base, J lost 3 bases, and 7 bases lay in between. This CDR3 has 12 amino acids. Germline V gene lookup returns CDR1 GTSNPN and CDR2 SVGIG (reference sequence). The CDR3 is CAWSEDSYEQYF. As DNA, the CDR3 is TGTGCCTGGAGTGAAGACAGCTACGAGCAGTACTTC. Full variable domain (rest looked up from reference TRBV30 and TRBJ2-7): SQTIHQWPATLVQPVGSPLSLECTVEGTSNPNLYWYRQAAGRGLQLLFYSVGIGQISSEVPQNLSASRPQDRQFILSSKKLLLSDSGFYLCAWSEDSYEQYFGPGTRLTVT.

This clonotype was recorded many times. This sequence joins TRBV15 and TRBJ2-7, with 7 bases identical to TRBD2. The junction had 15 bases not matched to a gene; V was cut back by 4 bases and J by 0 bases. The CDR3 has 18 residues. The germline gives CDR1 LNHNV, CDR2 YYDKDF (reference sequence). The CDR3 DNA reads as TGTGCCACCAGCAAGGGAGGGCGAGGACTGATAATCTCCTACGAGCAGTACTTC. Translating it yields CATSKGGRGLIISYEQYF.

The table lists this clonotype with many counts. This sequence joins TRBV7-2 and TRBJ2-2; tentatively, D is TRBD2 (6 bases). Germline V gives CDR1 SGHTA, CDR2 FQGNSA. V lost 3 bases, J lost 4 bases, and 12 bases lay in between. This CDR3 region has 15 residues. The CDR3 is CASSLTRGSTGELFF. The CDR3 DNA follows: TGTGCCAGCAGCTTGACTAGAGGGAGCACCGGGGAGCTGTTTTTT.

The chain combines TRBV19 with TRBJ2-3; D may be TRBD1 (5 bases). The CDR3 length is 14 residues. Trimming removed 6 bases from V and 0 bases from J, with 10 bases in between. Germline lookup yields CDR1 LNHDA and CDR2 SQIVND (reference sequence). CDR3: CASSMTASTDTQYF. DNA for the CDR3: TGTGCCAGTAGCATGACAGCTAGCACAGATACGCAGTATTTT.

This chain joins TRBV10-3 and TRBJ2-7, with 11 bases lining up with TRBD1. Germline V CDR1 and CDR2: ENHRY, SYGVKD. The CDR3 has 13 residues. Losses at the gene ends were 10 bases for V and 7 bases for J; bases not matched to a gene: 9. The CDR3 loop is CATEGQGAREQYF. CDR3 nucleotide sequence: TGTGCCACCGAAGGACAGGGGGCGCGAGAGCAGTACTTC.

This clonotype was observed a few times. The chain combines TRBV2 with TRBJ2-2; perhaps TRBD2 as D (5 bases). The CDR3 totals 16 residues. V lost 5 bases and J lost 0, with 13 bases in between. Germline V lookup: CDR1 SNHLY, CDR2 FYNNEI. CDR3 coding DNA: TGTGCCAGCAGTCCCCGATGGACTTCGAACACCGGGGAGCTGTTTTTT. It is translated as CASSPRWTSNTGELFF.

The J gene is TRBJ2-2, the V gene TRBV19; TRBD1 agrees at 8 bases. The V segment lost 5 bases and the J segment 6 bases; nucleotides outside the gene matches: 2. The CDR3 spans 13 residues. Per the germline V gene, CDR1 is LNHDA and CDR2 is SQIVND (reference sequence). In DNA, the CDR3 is TGTGCCAGTAGTGTGGACAGGGCCGGGGAGCTGTTTTTT. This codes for CASSVDRAGELFF.

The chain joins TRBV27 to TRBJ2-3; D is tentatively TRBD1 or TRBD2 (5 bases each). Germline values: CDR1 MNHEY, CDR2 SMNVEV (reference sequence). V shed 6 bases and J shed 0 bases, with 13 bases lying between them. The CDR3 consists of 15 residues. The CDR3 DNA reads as TGTGCCAGCAGGTCGGGGCAGGCTAGCACAGATACGCAGTATTTT. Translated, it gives CASRSGQASTDTQYF.

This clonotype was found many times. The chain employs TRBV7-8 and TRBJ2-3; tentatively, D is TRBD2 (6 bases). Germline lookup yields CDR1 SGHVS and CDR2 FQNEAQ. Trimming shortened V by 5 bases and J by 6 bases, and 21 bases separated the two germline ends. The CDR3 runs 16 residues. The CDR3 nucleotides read TGTGCCAGCAGCCCAAAACGGGGGTGGCAGCACGATACGCAGTATTTT. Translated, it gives CASSPKRGWQHDTQYF.

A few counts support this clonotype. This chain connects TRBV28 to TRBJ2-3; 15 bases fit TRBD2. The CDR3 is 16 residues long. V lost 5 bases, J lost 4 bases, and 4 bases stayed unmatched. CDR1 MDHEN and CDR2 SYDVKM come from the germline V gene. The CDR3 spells CASSPGTSGRPDTQYF. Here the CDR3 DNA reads TGTGCCAGCAGTCCCGGGACTAGCGGGAGGCCAGATACGCAGTATTTT.

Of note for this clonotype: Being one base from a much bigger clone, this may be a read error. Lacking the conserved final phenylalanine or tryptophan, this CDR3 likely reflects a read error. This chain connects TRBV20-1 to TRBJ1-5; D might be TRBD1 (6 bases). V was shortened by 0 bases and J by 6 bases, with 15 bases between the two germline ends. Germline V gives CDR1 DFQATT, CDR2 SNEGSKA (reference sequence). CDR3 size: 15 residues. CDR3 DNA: TGCAGTGCTAGAGAGGGGGGAGGAGGGGGTCAGCCCCAGCATCTT. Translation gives CSAREGGGGGQPQHL.

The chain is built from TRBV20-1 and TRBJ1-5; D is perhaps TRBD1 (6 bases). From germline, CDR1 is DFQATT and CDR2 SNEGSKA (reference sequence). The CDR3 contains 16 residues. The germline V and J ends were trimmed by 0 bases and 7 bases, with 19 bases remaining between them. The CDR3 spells CSARDRTGTLHQPQHF. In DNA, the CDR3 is TGCAGTGCTAGAGACCGTACAGGGACACTACACCAGCCCCAGCATTTT.

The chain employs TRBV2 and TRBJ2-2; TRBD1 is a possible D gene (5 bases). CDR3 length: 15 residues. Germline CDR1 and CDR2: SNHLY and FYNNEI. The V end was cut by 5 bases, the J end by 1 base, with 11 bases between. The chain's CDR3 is CASSQGAGNTGELFF. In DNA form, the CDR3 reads TGTGCCAGCAGTCAAGGGGCTGGGAACACCGGGGAGCTGTTTTTT.